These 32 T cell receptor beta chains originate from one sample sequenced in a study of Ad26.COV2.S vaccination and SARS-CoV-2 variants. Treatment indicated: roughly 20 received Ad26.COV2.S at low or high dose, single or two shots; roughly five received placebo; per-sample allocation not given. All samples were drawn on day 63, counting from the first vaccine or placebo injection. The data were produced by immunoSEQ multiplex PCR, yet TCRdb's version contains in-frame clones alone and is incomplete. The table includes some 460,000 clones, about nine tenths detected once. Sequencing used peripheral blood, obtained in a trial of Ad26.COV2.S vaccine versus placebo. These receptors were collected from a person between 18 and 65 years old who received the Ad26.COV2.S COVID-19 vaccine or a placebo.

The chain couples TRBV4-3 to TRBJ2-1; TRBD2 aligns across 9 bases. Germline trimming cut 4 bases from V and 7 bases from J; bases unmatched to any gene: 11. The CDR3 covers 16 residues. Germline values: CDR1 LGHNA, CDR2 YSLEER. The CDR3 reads CASSPQVAGGPNEQFF. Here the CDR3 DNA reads TGCGCCAGCAGCCCTCAGGTGGCGGGGGGGCCTAATGAGCAGTTCTTC.

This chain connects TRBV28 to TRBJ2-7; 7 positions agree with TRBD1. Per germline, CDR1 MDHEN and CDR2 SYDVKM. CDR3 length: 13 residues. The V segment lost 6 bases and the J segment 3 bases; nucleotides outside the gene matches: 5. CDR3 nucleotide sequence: TGTGCCAGCAGAGCTGACAGGGTCTACGAGCAGTACTTC. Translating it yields CASRADRVYEQYF.

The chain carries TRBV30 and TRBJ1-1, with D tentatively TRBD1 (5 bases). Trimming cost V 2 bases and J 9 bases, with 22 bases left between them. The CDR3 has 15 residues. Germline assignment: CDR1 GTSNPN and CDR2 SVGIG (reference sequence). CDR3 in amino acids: CAWSPYSKTDGKAFF. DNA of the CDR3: TGTGCCTGGAGTCCCTACTCGAAGACAGACGGTAAAGCTTTCTTT.

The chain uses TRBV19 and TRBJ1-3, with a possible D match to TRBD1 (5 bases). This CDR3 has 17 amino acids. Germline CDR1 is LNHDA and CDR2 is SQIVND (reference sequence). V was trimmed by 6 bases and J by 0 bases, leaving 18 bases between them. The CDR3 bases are TGTGCCAGTAGCGACTTCTCCGGGACGGTCTCTGGAAACACCATATATTTT. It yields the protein CASSDFSGTVSGNTIYF.

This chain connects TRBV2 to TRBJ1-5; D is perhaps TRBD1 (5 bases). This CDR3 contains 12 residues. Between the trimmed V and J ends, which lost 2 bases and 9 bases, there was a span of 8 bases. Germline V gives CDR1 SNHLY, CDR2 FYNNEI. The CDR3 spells CASSEWGVPQHF. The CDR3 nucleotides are TGTGCCAGCAGTGAATGGGGGGTGCCCCAGCATTTT.

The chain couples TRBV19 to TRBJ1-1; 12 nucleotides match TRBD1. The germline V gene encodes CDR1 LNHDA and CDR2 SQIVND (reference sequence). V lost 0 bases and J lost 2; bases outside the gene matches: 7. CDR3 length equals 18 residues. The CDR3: CASSIDFAGTGGNTEAFF. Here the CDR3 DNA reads TGTGCCAGTAGTATAGATTTCGCCGGGACAGGGGGCAACACTGAAGCTTTCTTT.

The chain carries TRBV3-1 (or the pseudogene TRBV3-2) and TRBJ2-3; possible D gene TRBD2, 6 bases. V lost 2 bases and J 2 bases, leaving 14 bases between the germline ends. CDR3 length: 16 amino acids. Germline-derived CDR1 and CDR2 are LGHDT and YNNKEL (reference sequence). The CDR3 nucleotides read TGTGCCAGCAGCCAAATACTAGCTTCGGTCACAGATACGCAGTATTTT. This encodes CASSQILASVTDTQYF.

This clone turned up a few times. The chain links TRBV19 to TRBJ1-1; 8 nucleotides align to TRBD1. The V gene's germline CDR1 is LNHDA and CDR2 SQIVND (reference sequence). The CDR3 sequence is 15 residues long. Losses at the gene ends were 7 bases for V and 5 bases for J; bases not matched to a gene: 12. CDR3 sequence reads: CASTRSGTGLTEAFF. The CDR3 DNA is TGTGCCAGTACTAGATCAGGGACAGGTCTTACTGAAGCTTTCTTT.

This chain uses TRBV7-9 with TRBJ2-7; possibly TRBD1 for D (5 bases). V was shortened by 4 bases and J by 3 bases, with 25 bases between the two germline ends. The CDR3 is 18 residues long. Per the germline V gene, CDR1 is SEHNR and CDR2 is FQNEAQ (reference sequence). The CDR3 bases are TGTGCCAGCAGCTCGGATCGATACAGGCAGACGACCGGCTACGAGCAGTACTTC. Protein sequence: CASSSDRYRQTTGYEQYF.

CDR3 amino acids: CASSHPVGGGSYEQYF. In DNA, the CDR3 is TGTGCCAGCAGCCATCCGGTTGGAGGAGGCTCCTACGAGCAGTACTTC. This chain connects TRBV7-9 to TRBJ2-7, with a tentative D call TRBD2 (5 bases). The V end was cut by 5 bases, the J end by 0 bases, with 17 bases between. Germline V lookup: CDR1 SEHNR, CDR2 FQNEAQ (reference sequence). The CDR3 is 16 residues long.

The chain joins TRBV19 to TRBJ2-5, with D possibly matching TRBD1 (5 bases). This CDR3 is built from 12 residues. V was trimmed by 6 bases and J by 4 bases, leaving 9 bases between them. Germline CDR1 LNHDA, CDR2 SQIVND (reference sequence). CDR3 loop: CASSPRGETQYF. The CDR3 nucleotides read TGTGCCAGTAGCCCAAGGGGAGAGACCCAGTACTTC.

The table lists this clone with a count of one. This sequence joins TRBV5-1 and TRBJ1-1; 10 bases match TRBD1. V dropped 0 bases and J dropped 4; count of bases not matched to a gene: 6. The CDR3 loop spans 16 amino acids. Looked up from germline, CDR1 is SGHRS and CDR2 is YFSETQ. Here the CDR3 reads CASSLGDRGLVTEAFF. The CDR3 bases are TGCGCCAGCAGCTTGGGAGACAGGGGGCTGGTCACTGAAGCTTTCTTT.

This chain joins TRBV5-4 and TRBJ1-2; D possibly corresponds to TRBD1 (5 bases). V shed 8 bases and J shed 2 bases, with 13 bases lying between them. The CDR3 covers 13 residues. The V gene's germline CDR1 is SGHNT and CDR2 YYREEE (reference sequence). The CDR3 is CASKPPGNYGYTF. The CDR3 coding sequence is TGTGCCAGTAAACCCCCAGGGAACTATGGCTACACCTTC.

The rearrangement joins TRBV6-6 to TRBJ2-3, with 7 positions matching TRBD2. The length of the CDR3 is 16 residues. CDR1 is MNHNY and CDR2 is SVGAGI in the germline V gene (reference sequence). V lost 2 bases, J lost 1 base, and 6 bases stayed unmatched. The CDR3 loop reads CASSYSPGGRTDTQYF. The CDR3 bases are TGTGCCAGCAGTTACAGCCCGGGAGGTCGCACAGATACGCAGTATTTT.

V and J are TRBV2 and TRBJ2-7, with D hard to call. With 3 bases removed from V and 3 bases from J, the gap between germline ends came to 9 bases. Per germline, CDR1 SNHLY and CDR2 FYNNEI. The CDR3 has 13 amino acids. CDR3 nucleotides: TGTGCCAGCAGTGATCCCCGGGTCTACGAGCAGTACTTC. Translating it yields CASSDPRVYEQYF.

CDR3 sequence reads: CARSLGEIRYGYTF. CDR3 in DNA: TGTGCCAGAAGCTTGGGTGAAATTAGGTATGGCTACACCTTC. The gene calls are TRBV7-5 and TRBJ1-2. TRBV7-5 is classified as a pseudogene. CDR3 size: 14 residues.

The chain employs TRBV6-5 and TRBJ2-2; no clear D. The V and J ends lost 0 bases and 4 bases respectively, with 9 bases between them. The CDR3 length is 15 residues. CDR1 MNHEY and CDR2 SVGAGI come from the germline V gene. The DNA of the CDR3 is TGTGCCAGCAGTTACTCGAGCTTCGCCACCGGGGAGCTGTTTTTT. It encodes CASSYSSFATGELFF.

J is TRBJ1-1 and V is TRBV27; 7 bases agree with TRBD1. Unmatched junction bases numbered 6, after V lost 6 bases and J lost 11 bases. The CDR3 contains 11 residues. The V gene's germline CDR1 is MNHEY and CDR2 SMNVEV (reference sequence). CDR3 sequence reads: CASRRQGQAFF. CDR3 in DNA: TGTGCCAGCAGACGACAGGGTCAGGCTTTCTTT.

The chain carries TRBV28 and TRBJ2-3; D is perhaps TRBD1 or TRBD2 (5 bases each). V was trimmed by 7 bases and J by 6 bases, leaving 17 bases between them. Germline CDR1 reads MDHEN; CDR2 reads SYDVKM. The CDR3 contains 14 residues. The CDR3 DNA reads TGTGCCAGCACAACCTCACCCGGGGCGGATACGCAGTATTTT. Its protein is CASTTSPGADTQYF. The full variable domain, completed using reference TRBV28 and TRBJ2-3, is DVKVTQSSRYLVKRTGEKVFLECVQDMDHENMFWYRQDPGLGLRLIYFSYDVKMKEKGDIPEGYSVSREKKERFSLILESASTNQTSMYLCASTTSPGADTQYFGPGTRLTVL.

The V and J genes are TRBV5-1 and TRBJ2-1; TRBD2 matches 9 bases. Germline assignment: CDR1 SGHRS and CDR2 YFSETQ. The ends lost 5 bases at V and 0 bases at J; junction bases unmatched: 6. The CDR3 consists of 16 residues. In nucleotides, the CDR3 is TGCGCCAGCAGGACCCTAGCGGGGAGCTCCTACAATGAGCAGTTCTTC. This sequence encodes CASRTLAGSSYNEQFF.

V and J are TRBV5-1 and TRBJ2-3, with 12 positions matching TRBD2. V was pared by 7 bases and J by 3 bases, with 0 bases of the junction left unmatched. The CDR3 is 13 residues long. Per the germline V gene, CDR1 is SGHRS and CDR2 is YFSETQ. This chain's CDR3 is CASLAGGTDTQYF. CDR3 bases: TGCGCCAGCCTAGCGGGAGGGACAGATACGCAGTATTTT.

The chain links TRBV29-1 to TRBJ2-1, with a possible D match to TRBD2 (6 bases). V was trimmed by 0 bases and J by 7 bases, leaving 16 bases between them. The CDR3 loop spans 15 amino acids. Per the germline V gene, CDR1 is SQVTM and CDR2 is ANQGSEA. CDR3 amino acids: CSVEDPGVGSNEQFF. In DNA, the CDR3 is TGCAGCGTTGAAGACCCGGGAGTGGGATCGAATGAGCAGTTCTTC.

The DNA for the CDR3 is TGTGCCAGCAGTCCCGGGACAGGGCCAGATACGCAGTATTTT. Its protein is CASSPGTGPDTQYF. The V gene is TRBV11-1, the J gene TRBJ2-3, with TRBD1 matching 9 bases. Germline values: CDR1 SGHAT, CDR2 FQDESV (reference sequence). The trim removed 6 bases at V and 4 bases at J, leaving 5 bases unmatched. CDR3 length equals 14 residues.

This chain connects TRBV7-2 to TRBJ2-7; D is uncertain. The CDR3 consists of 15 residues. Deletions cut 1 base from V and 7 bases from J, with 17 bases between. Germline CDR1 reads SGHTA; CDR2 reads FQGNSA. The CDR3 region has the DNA TGTGCCAGCAGCTTAGTTGGTTGGGCCCCCACGGAGCAGTACTTC. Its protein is CASSLVGWAPTEQYF.

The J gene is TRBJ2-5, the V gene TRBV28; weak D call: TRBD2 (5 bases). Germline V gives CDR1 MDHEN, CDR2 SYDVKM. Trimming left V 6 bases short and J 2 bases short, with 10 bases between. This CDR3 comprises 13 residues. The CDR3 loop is CASRGSLQETQYF. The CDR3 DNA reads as TGTGCCAGCAGGGGGAGCTTGCAAGAGACCCAGTACTTC.

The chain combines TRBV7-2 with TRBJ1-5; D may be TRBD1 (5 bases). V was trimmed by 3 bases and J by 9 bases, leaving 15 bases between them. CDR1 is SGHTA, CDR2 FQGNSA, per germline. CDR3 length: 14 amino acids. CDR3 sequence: CASSFKGIRGPQHF. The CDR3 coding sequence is TGTGCCAGCAGCTTTAAAGGGATAAGGGGGCCCCAGCATTTT.

The CDR3 sequence: CASMGRQVTEAFF. The CDR3 nucleotides are TGTGCCAGCATGGGAAGACAGGTGACTGAAGCTTTCTTT. The genes are TRBV2 and TRBJ1-1; D is perhaps TRBD1 (6 bases). Germline V gives CDR1 SNHLY, CDR2 FYNNEI. Trimming stripped 7 bases from V and 5 bases from J, with 14 bases between. The CDR3 contains 13 residues.

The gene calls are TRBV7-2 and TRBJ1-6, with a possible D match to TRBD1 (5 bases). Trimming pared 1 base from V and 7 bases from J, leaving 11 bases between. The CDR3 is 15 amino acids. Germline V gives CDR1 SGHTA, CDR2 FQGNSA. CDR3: CASSLEAGQNSPLHF. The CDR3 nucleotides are TGTGCCAGCAGCTTAGAAGCAGGGCAAAATTCACCCCTCCACTTT.

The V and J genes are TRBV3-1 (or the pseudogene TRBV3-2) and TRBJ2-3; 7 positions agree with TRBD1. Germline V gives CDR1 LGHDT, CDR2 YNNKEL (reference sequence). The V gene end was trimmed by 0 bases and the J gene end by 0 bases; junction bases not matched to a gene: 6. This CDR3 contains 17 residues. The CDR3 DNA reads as TGTGCCAGCAGCCAAGATTTTAGGACAGGTAGCACAGATACGCAGTATTTT. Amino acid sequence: CASSQDFRTGSTDTQYF.

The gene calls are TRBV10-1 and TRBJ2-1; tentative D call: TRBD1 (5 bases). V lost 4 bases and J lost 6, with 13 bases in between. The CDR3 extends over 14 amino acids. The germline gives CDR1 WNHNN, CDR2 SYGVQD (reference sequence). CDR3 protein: CASSAQGRCNEQFF. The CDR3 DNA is TGCGCCAGCAGTGCCCAGGGCAGGTGCAATGAGCAGTTCTTC.

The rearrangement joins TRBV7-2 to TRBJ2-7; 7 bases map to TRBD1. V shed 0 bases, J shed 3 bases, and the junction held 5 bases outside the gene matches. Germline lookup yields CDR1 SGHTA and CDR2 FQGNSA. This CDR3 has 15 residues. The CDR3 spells CASSLAGGFSYEQYF. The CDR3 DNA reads TGTGCCAGCAGCTTAGCAGGGGGCTTTAGCTACGAGCAGTACTTC.

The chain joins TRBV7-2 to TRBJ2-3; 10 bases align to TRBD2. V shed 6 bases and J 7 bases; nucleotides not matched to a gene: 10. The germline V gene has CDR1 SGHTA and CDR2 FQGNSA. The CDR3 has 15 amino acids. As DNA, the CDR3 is TGTGCCAGCAGTCGATCACAAGCGGGGGGGAATACGCAGTATTTT. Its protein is CASSRSQAGGNTQYF.